Listed below are T cell receptor beta chains from one sample, sequenced in a study of T cell responses to AZD1222 COVID-19 vaccine. Libraries were prepared by immunoSEQ multiplex PCR; TCRdb keeps only in-frame clonotypes and omits some of them. Seen here are 150,000 to 160,000 clones, 88% observed once, and the top ten hold around 3%. The specimen comprised peripheral blood, sampled on day 0 of AZD1222 vaccination. The receptor set was obtained from an adult in good health. Each CDR3 is given with its conserved first and last residue. A D gene is named only where the DNA matches it firmly. Size tells how often a clone was seen (once, few, many) or the class of an expanded clone, and some rows leave it out.

j_call | d_call | clone_size | v_call | cdr3_nt | cdr3_aa
TRBJ2-2 | - | - | TRBV9 | TGTGCCACCAGGGCAGGGCTGAACACCGGGGAGCTGTTTTTT | CATRAGLNTGELFF
TRBJ1-4 | - | - | TRBV7-2 | TGTGCCAGCAGCTACCGGGATCAGAATGAAAAACTGTTTTTT | CASSYRDQNEKLFF
TRBJ1-1 | TRBD1 | - | TRBV6-5 | TGTGCCAGCAGTAGACGGACAGGGAGCACTGAAGCTTTCTTT | CASSRRTGSTEAFF
TRBJ1-2 | - | - | TRBV3-1/TRBV3-2 | TGTGCCAGCAGCGATACAGGGACCTATGGCTACACCTTC | CASSDTGTYGYTF
TRBJ2-7 | TRBD1 | - | TRBV6-5 | TGTGCCAGCAGTAGGGACAGTCTCTACGAGCAGTACTTC | CASSRDSLYEQYF
TRBJ1-1 | - | - | TRBV7-9 | TGTGCCAGCAGCATAGACCTTACAGGGCCCACTGAAGCTTTCTTT | CASSIDLTGPTEAFF
TRBJ1-1 | TRBD1 | - | TRBV7-2 | TGTGCCAGCAGTTCGGACAGGGGAGGGTCTGTAGCTTTCTTT | CASSSDRGGSVAFF
TRBJ2-2 | TRBD2 | - | TRBV5-4 | TGTGCCAGCAGCCGGGGGGGGACCCCCACCGGGGAGCTGTTTTTT | CASSRGGTPTGELFF
TRBJ2-7 | TRBD2 | - | TRBV9 | TGTGCCAGCAGCGTGAATAGCGGGGGGGTCGAGCAGTACTTC | CASSVNSGGVEQYF
TRBJ2-2 | - | - | TRBV24-1 | TGTGCCACCAGTGATTCGAACCCCAACACCGGGGAGCTGTTTTTT | CATSDSNPNTGELFF
TRBJ2-7 | - | - | TRBV28 | TGTGCCAGCAGTTTAACCAGAAACGAGCAGTACTTC | CASSLTRNEQYF
TRBJ2-1 | - | few | TRBV6-2/TRBV6-3 | TGTGCCAGCAGCAACGGACTGTACTCCTACAATGAGCAGTTCTTC | CASSNGLYSYNEQFF
TRBJ2-2 | TRBD1 | - | TRBV6-2/TRBV6-3 | TGTGCCAGCAGTGGGGGCAGGGGGCTATCCGGGGAGCTGTTTTTT | CASSGGRGLSGELFF
TRBJ1-1 | - | once | TRBV28 | TGTGCCGGAAGGCTTGGGGGCGAAGCTTTCTTT | CAGRLGGEAFF
TRBJ1-6 | TRBD1 | few | TRBV7-8 | TGTGCCAGCAGCCCCGGACAGGCCGCGGGTTCACCCCTCCACTTT | CASSPGQAAGSPLHF
TRBJ2-7 | TRBD1 | - | TRBV6-2/TRBV6-3 | TGTGCCAGCAGTACAGGGGGCCCTTCCTACGAGCAGTACTTC | CASSTGGPSYEQYF
TRBJ1-2 | - | few | TRBV5-1 | TGCGCCAGCAGCTTGGTTCCGGAGGAGGACTATGGCTACACCTTC | CASSLVPEEDYGYTF
TRBJ1-1 | - | - | TRBV11-2 | TGTGCCAGCAGCCCCAGTCGGGAAGGGACTGAAGCTTTCTTT | CASSPSREGTEAFF
TRBJ2-7 | TRBD1 | - | TRBV11-1 | TGTGCCAGCAGCGGACAGGTCCACGAGCAGTACTTC | CASSGQVHEQYF
TRBJ1-5 | - | - | TRBV7-2 | TGTGCCAGCAGCTTATGGGGGACACCGAATCAGCCCCAGCATTTT | CASSLWGTPNQPQHF
TRBJ1-6 | - | - | TRBV12-3/TRBV12-4 | TGTGCCAGCAGTTTAGGGGCGGGATTGAGCCTCCACTTT | CASSLGAGLSLHF
TRBJ1-5 | - | - | TRBV28 | TGTGCCAGCAGACAGGGCCTCCCGGGCAATCAGCCCCAGCATTTT | CASRQGLPGNQPQHF
TRBJ2-3 | TRBD1 | - | TRBV11-3 | TGTGCCAGCAGCCCCGGACAGGGGATCAAGATAGATACGCAGTATTTT | CASSPGQGIKIDTQYF
TRBJ2-1 | TRBD2 | - | TRBV5-1 | TGCGCCAGCAGCCTAGCTAGCGGGGGGTACAATGAGCAGTTCTTC | CASSLASGGYNEQFF
TRBJ1-2 | TRBD1 | - | TRBV28 | TGTGCCAGCAGTTTGGGACAGGGGGCGCGAGGCTACACCTTC | CASSLGQGARGYTF
TRBJ1-1 | - | - | TRBV19 | TGTGCCAGTAGTATTGGGGATCTCTTCACTGAAGCTTTCTTT | CASSIGDLFTEAFF
TRBJ2-1 | TRBD2 | - | TRBV29-1 | TGCAGCGTTGGTCGGTCGAGCGGGGGCTCCAATGAGCAGTTCTTC | CSVGRSSGGSNEQFF
TRBJ1-4 | - | - | TRBV28 | TGTGCCAGCAGTACAGGGCTATCGGGGGAAAAACTGTTTTTT | CASSTGLSGEKLFF
TRBJ1-1 | - | - | TRBV7-2 | TGTGCCAGCAGCTTAGGAGGCTACAACACTGAAGCTTTCTTT | CASSLGGYNTEAFF
TRBJ1-2 | - | - | TRBV12-5 | TGTGCTAGTGGTTTGGTACTATCGGTAGGCGGCTACACCTTC | CASGLVLSVGGYTF
TRBJ2-7 | TRBD2 | - | TRBV27 | TGTGCCAGCAGTAGATCCGGGACTAGCGCCAGGAGCTCCTACGAGCAGTACTTC | CASSRSGTSARSSYEQYF
TRBJ2-5 | - | - | TRBV5-6 | TGTGCCAGCAGCTGGGACCGGACTGGCCAAGAGACCCAGTACTTC | CASSWDRTGQETQYF
TRBJ2-5 | TRBD1 | - | TRBV6-2/TRBV6-3 | TGTGCCAGCAGTGGACAGGGGGGAAATCAAAAGGCCCAGTACTTC | CASSGQGGNQKAQYF
TRBJ2-1 | - | - | TRBV7-9 | TGTGCCAGCAGCTTAGCAACTAGTCTACGCAATGAGCAGTTCTTC | CASSLATSLRNEQFF